Following are 20 T cell receptor beta chains from one sample sequenced in a study of blood T cell repertoires in COVID-19 (dated by TCRdb to the early 2020s). Library method: the immunoSEQ multiplex PCR assay. Drawn from immuneACCESS, this table holds only the in-frame rearrangements with V and J called that TCRdb kept. Clones are partly lost; checked studies trace under half to an unresolved V gene and leave the rest unexplained. Here the sample has tens of thousands of clones; 88% occur a single time. Approximately 12% of the sample is held by the ten biggest clonotypes. The sample taken for sequencing was peripheral blood. Receptors originate from a human donor in a cohort sampled during active COVID-19. The donor label of this sample is uncertain.

The CDR3 region is CASSWTGRSSYEQYF. For the CDR3, the DNA is TGTGCCAGCAGCTGGACAGGAAGGAGCTCCTACGAGCAGTACTTC. The chain recombines TRBV5-6 with TRBJ2-7, with 7 positions matching TRBD1. Trimming took 3 bases from V and 0 from J; bases not matched to a gene: 6. CDR1 is SGHDT and CDR2 is YYEEEE in the germline V gene. CDR3 size: 15 residues. Supplemented by reference TRBV5-6 and TRBJ2-7, the full variable domain reads DAGVTQSPTHLIKTRGQQVTLRCSPKSGHDTVSWYQQALGQGPQFIFQYYEEEERQRGNFPDRFSGHQFPNYSSELNVNALLLGDSALYLCASSWTGRSSYEQYFGPGTRLTVT.

The chain couples TRBV14 to TRBJ2-7; TRBD2 matches 7 bases. CDR3 length: 14 residues. Germline lookup yields CDR1 SGHDN and CDR2 FVKESK. Unmatched junction bases numbered 7, after V lost 2 bases and J lost 6 bases. The CDR3 nucleotides are TGTGCCAGCAGCCAATGGGGAGGGCCCCTCGAGCAGTACTTC. It codes for CASSQWGGPLEQYF.

CDR3 sequence (DNA): TGTGCCAGCATGAGCTCCTATAATTCACCCCTCCACTTT. Protein: CASMSSYNSPLHF. The chain recombines TRBV2 with TRBJ1-6; unclear D gene. The germline V gene has CDR1 SNHLY and CDR2 FYNNEI. This CDR3 comprises 13 residues. V was pared by 7 bases and J by 0 bases, with 4 bases between.

The table lists this clone with a few counts. Other DNA sequences in this sample translate to the same CDR3. The V and J genes are TRBV7-9 and TRBJ2-1; D is perhaps TRBD2 (6 bases). Germline V lookup: CDR1 SEHNR, CDR2 FQNEAQ (reference sequence). The V gene lost 0 bases and the J gene lost 4 bases, with 10 bases spanning the gap. This CDR3 has 15 amino acids. The CDR3 region has the DNA TGTGCCAGCAGCTTAGCGTTGGCGGGATACAATGAGCAGTTCTTC. As protein: CASSLALAGYNEQFF.

The genes are TRBV19 and TRBJ2-3; a possible D gene is TRBD1 (5 bases). The germline V gene encodes CDR1 LNHDA and CDR2 SQIVND (reference sequence). The CDR3 is 17 residues long. The V gene lost 3 bases and the J gene lost 5 bases, with 21 bases spanning the gap. CDR3 in DNA: TGTGCCAGTAGTATTGGTCAGGGATGGGTCTTTGGAGATACGCAGTATTTT. Residues: CASSIGQGWVFGDTQYF.

The rearrangement joins TRBV13 to TRBJ2-6, with D hard to call. Germline lookup yields CDR1 PRHDT and CDR2 FYEKMQ (reference sequence). This CDR3 has 15 amino acids. Trimming left V 4 bases short and J 0 bases short, with 7 bases between. CDR3 nucleotides: TGTGCCAGCAGCTCGAAACTCTCTGGGGCCAACGTCCTGACTTTC. This sequence encodes CASSSKLSGANVLTF.

The rearrangement uses TRBV19 and TRBJ2-1, with 10 positions matching TRBD2. Germline V CDR1 and CDR2: LNHDA, SQIVND (reference sequence). This CDR3 is built from 14 residues. Losses at the gene ends were 6 bases for V and 4 bases for J; bases not matched to a gene: 3. DNA of the CDR3: TGTGCCAGTAGCCTAGCGGGAGTATACAATGAGCAGTTCTTC. Translating gives CASSLAGVYNEQFF.

Turning to this clone: At the DNA level, this CDR3 is encoded by other sequences in the same sample as well. The rearrangement links TRBV19 to TRBJ1-5, with 9 bases matching TRBD1. The CDR3 loop spans 15 amino acids. The V gene's germline CDR1 is LNHDA and CDR2 SQIVND (reference sequence). V lost 6 bases to trimming and J lost 2 bases; unmatched junction nucleotides: 5. CDR3 sequence: CASRGGQGGNQPQHF. The CDR3 nucleotides read TGTGCCAGTAGGGGGGGACAGGGTGGCAATCAGCCCCAGCATTTT.

The genes are TRBV5-1 and TRBJ1-2; D is uncertain. The CDR3 spans 14 residues. Trimming removed 6 bases from V and 7 bases from J, with 19 bases in between. CDR1 is SGHRS and CDR2 is YFSETQ in the germline V gene. DNA for the CDR3: TGCGCCAGCATCTGGAGGGTGAGTATCTGTGGCTACACCTTC. Its protein is CASIWRVSICGYTF.

The V and J genes are TRBV6-5 and TRBJ2-7; D is uncertain. Trimming pared 7 bases from V and 3 bases from J, leaving 10 bases between. Germline CDR1 and CDR2: MNHEY and SVGAGI. CDR3 length: 12 amino acids. The CDR3, as DNA: TGTGCCAGCATCCGACAAGGCTACGAGCAGTACTTC. It yields the protein CASIRQGYEQYF.

The count of this clone is one. CDR3 residues: CASSRGTANTEAFF. Here the CDR3 DNA reads TGTGCCAGCAGCCGCGGGACAGCGAACACTGAAGCTTTCTTT. This sequence joins TRBV3-1 (or the pseudogene TRBV3-2) and TRBJ1-1; 7 nucleotides line up with TRBD1. This CDR3 has 14 residues. Germline V gene sequence: CDR1 LGHDT, CDR2 YNNKEL (reference sequence). J lost 1 base, V lost 4 bases, and 3 bases had no gene match.

The V call is TRBV5-5, the J call TRBJ1-1; TRBD1 agrees at 9 bases. Trimming at V came to 3 bases and at J to 3 bases, leaving 6 bases not matched to a gene. In germline, CDR1 is SGHKS, CDR2 YYEKEE (reference sequence). The CDR3 is made up of 15 amino acids. The CDR3 region has the DNA TGTGCCAGCAGCTGGTCGACAGGGGGATACACTGAAGCTTTCTTT. Its protein is CASSWSTGGYTEAFF.

This rearrangement joins TRBV7-2 to TRBJ2-1; D gene ambiguous. This CDR3 has 12 residues. The V end was cut by 5 bases, the J end by 5 bases, with 7 bases between. Germline V CDR1 and CDR2: SGHTA, FQGNSA. Here the CDR3 DNA reads TGTGCCAGCAGCCCAACGGACAATGAGCAGTTCTTC. It encodes CASSPTDNEQFF.

The chain joins TRBV7-9 to TRBJ1-2; 9 nucleotides line up with TRBD1. Germline loops: CDR1 SEHNR, CDR2 FQNEAQ (reference sequence). V shed 0 bases, J shed 8 bases, and the junction held 7 bases outside the gene matches. The CDR3 totals 15 residues. In nucleotides, the CDR3 is TGTGCCAGCAGCTTAGCCGGGACAGGGAGTTTCGGCTACACCTTC. Amino acid sequence: CASSLAGTGSFGYTF.

The genes are TRBV3-1 (or the pseudogene TRBV3-2) and TRBJ2-7; D possibly corresponds to TRBD2 (5 bases). The germline gives CDR1 LGHDT, CDR2 YNNKEL (reference sequence). V shed 4 bases and J shed 6 bases, with 13 bases lying between them. CDR3 length: 13 residues. The CDR3 spells CASSLPSGGEQYF. The CDR3 nucleotides read TGTGCCAGCAGCCTCCCCAGTGGAGGCGAGCAGTACTTC.

This clone came up once. This sequence joins TRBV11-2 and TRBJ2-2; maybe TRBD1 (6 bases). V lost 2 bases, J lost 6 bases, and 16 bases lay in between. The germline gives CDR1 SGHAT, CDR2 FQNNGV. The CDR3 totals 16 residues. CDR3 sequence reads: CASSLKGDNRAGELFF. CDR3 DNA sequence: TGTGCCAGCAGCTTAAAAGGGGACAACCGGGCCGGGGAGCTGTTTTTT.

The chain employs TRBV27 and TRBJ1-2; a weak D match, TRBD1 (5 bases). CDR3 length: 15 amino acids. With 2 bases removed from V and 7 bases from J, the gap between germline ends came to 17 bases. Germline V gives CDR1 MNHEY, CDR2 SMNVEV (reference sequence). CDR3: CASSLNQGGLAGYTF. DNA of the CDR3: TGTGCCAGCAGTTTAAACCAGGGTGGGCTTGCTGGCTACACCTTC.

This clone was detected only a few times. V is TRBV5-4 and J is TRBJ2-3; perhaps TRBD1 as D (5 bases). V lost 4 bases and J lost 11, with 14 bases in between. The CDR3 extends over 12 amino acids. CDR1 is SGHNT and CDR2 is YYREEE in the germline V gene (reference sequence). CDR3 sequence reads: CASSRTNKKQYF. Written as DNA, the CDR3 is TGTGCCAGCAGCCGGACAAACAAAAAGCAGTATTTT.

The chain links TRBV19 to TRBJ1-1; D perhaps matches TRBD1 (6 bases). Germline-derived CDR1 and CDR2 are LNHDA and SQIVND (reference sequence). The CDR3 is made up of 12 amino acids. V shed 8 bases and J shed 3 bases, with 10 bases lying between them. The CDR3 here is CASQGPYTEAFF. The CDR3 coding sequence is TGTGCCAGTCAGGGGCCCTACACTGAAGCTTTCTTT.

This chain uses TRBV10-3 with TRBJ2-1; 12 positions agree with TRBD2. In germline, CDR1 is ENHRY, CDR2 SYGVKD. CDR3 length: 17 residues. J lost 7 bases, V lost 7 bases, and 14 bases had no gene match. CDR3 coding DNA: TGTGCCATCAAGCCCCCTCTAGCGGGAGGGCCGGGGAATGAGCAGTTCTTC. The encoded protein is CAIKPPLAGGPGNEQFF.